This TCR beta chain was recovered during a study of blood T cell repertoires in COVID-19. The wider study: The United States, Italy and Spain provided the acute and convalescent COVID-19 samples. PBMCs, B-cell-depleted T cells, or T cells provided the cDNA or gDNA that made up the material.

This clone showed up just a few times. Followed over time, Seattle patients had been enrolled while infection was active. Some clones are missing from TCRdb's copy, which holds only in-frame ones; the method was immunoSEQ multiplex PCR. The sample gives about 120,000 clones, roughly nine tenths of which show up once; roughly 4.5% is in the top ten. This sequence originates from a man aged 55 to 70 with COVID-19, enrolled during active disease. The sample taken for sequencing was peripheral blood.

The CDR3 is CASSAEAGNYGYTF. CDR3 nucleotide sequence: TGTGCCAGCAGCGCCGAGGCAGGGAACTATGGCTACACCTTC. The chain is built from TRBV5-4 and TRBJ1-2; D might be TRBD1 (5 bases). Trimming shortened V by 4 bases and J by 2 bases, and 12 bases separated the two germline ends. Germline loops: CDR1 SGHNT, CDR2 YYREEE (reference sequence). The CDR3 is made up of 14 amino acids.